This is a list of T cell receptor beta chains from one sample in a study of shared T cell receptors in the human thymus. Assay used: immunoSEQ multiplex PCR; TCRdb lists only in-frame clones, some missing. The table has about 540,000 clones, about 84% seen once. These data also formed part of another study, on human thymus T cells.

The sequencing input was thymocytes. These receptors originate from a boy under three years old with a congenital heart defect. CDR3s include the opening cysteine and the closing phenylalanine or tryptophan. The D gene is left open where the match is weak. Clone size appears in some rows only: once, few, many, or a class for an expanded clone.

cdr3_aa cdr3_nt j_call d_call cdr3_length v_call clone_size
CATSREGGPSTDTQYF TGTGCCACCAGCAGAGAAGGGGGCCCTAGCACAGATACGCAGTATTTT TRBJ2-3 TRBD1 16 TRBV15 -
CASSLGHTYNEQFF TGTGCCAGCAGCTTAGGCCACACGTACAATGAGCAGTTCTTC TRBJ2-1 - 14 TRBV13 few
CASSGGSGGYTF TGTGCCAGCTCTGGGGGGAGTGGCGGCTACACCTTC TRBJ1-2 - 12 TRBV2 -
CASSPPGSAATDTQYF TGCGCCAGCAGCCCTCCGGGTAGCGCCGCCACAGATACGCAGTATTTT TRBJ2-3 - 16 TRBV5-1 -
CASSQDGTGMAYNEQFF TGTGCCAGCAGCCAAGATGGGACAGGGATGGCCTACAATGAGCAGTTCTTC TRBJ2-1 TRBD1 17 TRBV14 -
CASSYGYGLAATYEQYF TGTGCCAGCAGCTACGGATACGGACTAGCGGCCACCTACGAGCAGTACTTC TRBJ2-7 TRBD2 17 TRBV7-2 -
CASSEEGAKGNTEAFF TGTGCCAGCAGTGAAGAGGGGGCGAAGGGGAACACTGAAGCTTTCTTT TRBJ1-1 TRBD1 16 TRBV25-1 few
CASSNLPREVKNGYTF TGTGCCAGCAGTAACCTCCCCCGGGAAGTTAAGAATGGCTACACCTTC TRBJ1-2 - 16 TRBV25-1 -
CASSADPRALAGGYNEQFF TGTGCCAGCAGCGCTGACCCACGGGCGCTAGCGGGAGGGTATAATGAGCAGTTCTTC TRBJ2-1 TRBD2 19 TRBV5-6 -
CASSFEAEQYF TGTGCCAGTAGTTTTGAAGCCGAGCAGTACTTC TRBJ2-7 - 11 TRBV19 -
CASSPTGVAAQETQYF TGTGCCAGCAGTCCCACGGGTGTAGCCGCACAAGAGACCCAGTACTTC TRBJ2-5 - 16 TRBV28 few
CASSSGQGAHTEAFF TGTGCCAGCAGTTCCGGACAGGGGGCTCACACTGAAGCTTTCTTT TRBJ1-1 TRBD1 15 TRBV6-5 few
CASSPLLPPSSYNEQFF TGTGCCAGCAGCCCCCTTCTCCCCCCGAGCTCCTACAATGAGCAGTTCTTC TRBJ2-1 - 17 TRBV7-6 -
CAWMGGDFRTDTQYF TGTGCCTGGATGGGGGGAGATTTCCGCACAGATACGCAGTATTTT TRBJ2-3 - 15 TRBV30 -
CASSQDDTYLNTEAFF TGCGCCAGCAGCCAAGACGACACTTACCTTAACACTGAAGCTTTCTTT TRBJ1-1 - 16 TRBV4-3 few
CASSSPGQGVETDTQYF TGTGCCAGCAGCTCCCCGGGACAGGGGGTGGAAACAGATACGCAGTATTTT TRBJ2-3 TRBD1 17 TRBV7-9 -
CASSLPLHNEQFF TGTGCCAGCAGCTTACCACTTCACAATGAGCAGTTCTTC TRBJ2-1 - 13 TRBV5-6 -
CAWSVGQGADGYTF TGTGCCTGGAGTGTTGGACAGGGGGCCGATGGCTACACCTTC TRBJ1-2 TRBD1 14 TRBV30 -
CASKNTPMRVEQYF TGTGCCAGTAAAAATACCCCTATGCGCGTCGAGCAGTACTTC TRBJ2-7 - 14 TRBV19 -
CASSSAGFREKLFF TGTGCCAGCAGCTCCGCAGGGTTTCGGGAAAAACTGTTTTTT TRBJ1-4 - 14 TRBV7-3 -
CASSQGSRGPLDEQFF TGTGCCAGCAGCCAAGGTTCCAGGGGGCCCCTCGATGAGCAGTTCTTC TRBJ2-1 TRBD1 16 TRBV4-2 -
CSARSRTSKIF TGCAGTGCTAGGTCAAGGACTAGCAAGATCTTC TRBJ2-1 TRBD2 11 TRBV20-1 -
CASSPTSGSADTQYF TGCGCCAGCAGCCCGACTAGCGGGAGTGCAGATACGCAGTATTTT TRBJ2-3 TRBD2 15 TRBV5-1 -
CASSQDGAGGPTETQYF TGCGCCAGCAGCCAGGATGGGGCGGGAGGGCCCACCGAGACCCAGTACTTC TRBJ2-5 TRBD2 17 TRBV4-1 -
CASSIEGTLNTGELFF TGTGCCAGTAGTATCGAAGGGACATTGAACACCGGGGAGCTGTTTTTT TRBJ2-2 - 16 TRBV19 -
CASSAGTGWNQPQHF TGTGCCAGCAGTGCCGGGACAGGGTGGAATCAGCCCCAGCATTTT TRBJ1-5 TRBD1 15 TRBV27 -
CASTRETGRWMNTEAFF TGTGCCAGCACTAGGGAGACAGGGCGATGGATGAACACTGAAGCTTTCTTT TRBJ1-1 TRBD1 17 TRBV2 -
CASSQVGVPGANVLTF TGCGCCAGCAGCCAAGTCGGGGTTCCCGGGGCCAACGTCCTGACTTTC TRBJ2-6 - 16 TRBV4-3 -
CASKKQGSSYNEQFF TGTGCCAGCAAGAAACAGGGGTCCTCCTACAATGAGCAGTTCTTC TRBJ2-1 TRBD1 15 TRBV19 few
CASRGQVNQPQHF TGTGCCAGCAGAGGACAGGTCAATCAGCCCCAGCATTTT TRBJ1-5 TRBD1 13 TRBV6-6 -
CASSFPLAGAGDEQFF TGTGCCAGCAGCTTTCCGCTGGCGGGCGCCGGGGATGAGCAGTTCTTC TRBJ2-1 - 16 TRBV5-4 -
CASSPRDRLRIGELFF TGTGCCAGCAGCCCAAGGGACAGGCTGAGGATCGGGGAGCTGTTTTTT TRBJ2-2 TRBD1 16 TRBV27 -
CASSLEDSNTEAFF TGTGCCAGCAGCTTGGAGGACAGTAACACTGAAGCTTTCTTT TRBJ1-1 - 14 TRBV5-6 -
CASSFKAGKPLTYEQYF TGTGCCAGCAGCTTTAAGGCGGGCAAACCCCTTACCTACGAGCAGTACTTC TRBJ2-7 - 17 TRBV5-5 -
CASSLGTGFNEKLFF TGCGCCAGCAGCTTGGGGACAGGGTTTAACGAAAAACTGTTTTTT TRBJ1-4 TRBD1 15 TRBV5-1 few
CASSLRGLQGGSYEQYF TGTGCCAGCAGCTTACGTGGGCTTCAGGGCGGCTCCTACGAGCAGTACTTC TRBJ2-7 - 17 TRBV28 -
CASSLVSLTGTTYEQYF TGTGCCAGCAGCTTGGTTAGCCTTACCGGTACTACCTACGAGCAGTACTTC TRBJ2-7 - 17 TRBV5-6 -
CASSSTASNQPQHF TGCGCCAGCAGCTCGACAGCTAGCAATCAGCCCCAGCATTTT TRBJ1-5 - 14 TRBV4-1 once
CASGQGYEQYF TGTGCCAGCGGACAGGGGTACGAGCAGTACTTC TRBJ2-7 TRBD1 11 TRBV19 -
CASSQGQHTEAFF TGTGCCAGCAGCCAGGGACAGCACACTGAAGCTTTCTTT TRBJ1-1 TRBD1 13 TRBV4-2 few
CASASFGVTYNEQFF TGTGCTAGTGCAAGTTTCGGGGTAACCTACAATGAGCAGTTCTTC TRBJ2-1 - 15 TRBV12-5 -
CATSPTSYNEQFF TGTGCCACCAGCCCTACCTCCTACAATGAGCAGTTCTTC TRBJ2-1 - 13 TRBV15 -
CASHRGRLAGNSSYEQYF TGTGCCAGCCACAGGGGGCGGCTAGCGGGAAACTCCTCTTACGAGCAGTACTTC TRBJ2-7 - 18 TRBV28 -
CATAPPGGEGDEQFF TGTGCCACCGCCCCACCGGGGGGGGAGGGGGATGAGCAGTTCTTC TRBJ2-1 TRBD2 15 TRBV10-3 -
CASSPPSGRSFNEQFF TGTGCCAGCAGCCCCCCTAGCGGGAGGTCGTTCAATGAGCAGTTCTTC TRBJ2-1 TRBD2 16 TRBV5-4 -
CASSQDGLAETIAKNIQYF TGTGCCAGCAGCCAGGACGGACTAGCGGAAACCATAGCCAAAAACATTCAGTACTTC TRBJ2-4 TRBD2 19 TRBV4-2 once
CASSFSGVETQYF TGTGCCAGCAGTTTTAGCGGGGTTGAGACCCAGTACTTC TRBJ2-5 TRBD2 13 TRBV28 -
CASSLRGNYEQYF TGTGCCAGCAGCTTAAGAGGGAACTACGAGCAGTACTTC TRBJ2-7 - 13 TRBV11-2 -
CASSSKQTEAFF TGCGCCAGCAGCTCAAAACAGACTGAAGCTTTCTTT TRBJ1-1 - 12 TRBV5-1 -
CASSQESQRQGHGSEAFF TGTGCCAGCAGCCAAGAGAGTCAGAGGCAAGGACATGGGTCCGAAGCTTTCTTT TRBJ1-1 - 18 TRBV14 -
CASSSRAGSGNTIYF TGTGCCAGCAGTTCACGTGCGGGGAGTGGAAACACCATATATTTT TRBJ1-3 - 15 TRBV6-5 -
CASSQGPKDRDYGYTF TGCGCCAGCAGCCAAGGGCCCAAAGACAGGGACTATGGCTACACCTTC TRBJ1-2 TRBD1 16 TRBV4-1 -
CASSPGLRHQPQHF TGTGCCAGCAGCCCGGGACTCAGGCATCAGCCCCAGCATTTT TRBJ1-5 - 14 TRBV7-2 -
CASSPHQGTSGTDEQFF TGTGCCAGCTCACCACATCAAGGGACTAGCGGGACCGATGAGCAGTTCTTC TRBJ2-1 TRBD2 17 TRBV18 once